These 27 T cell receptor beta chains were sequenced from one sample in a study of identical twins. Via MiXCR, TCRdb re-called the 5' RACE reads, giving one row per CDR3 protein. The table records about 100,000 distinct CDR3 sequences, under 7% of them present only once. The sequenced material came from memory T cells sorted from blood. The source of these receptors is a woman in her 50s in good health.

At least ten counts were recorded for this clonotype. The chain carries TRBV29-1 and TRBJ2-3; D is unresolved. Deletions cut 5 bases from V and 2 bases from J, with 11 bases between. Germline lookup yields CDR1 SQVTM and CDR2 ANQGSEA. The CDR3 length is 13 residues. As DNA, the CDR3 is TGCAGCGTTACCCTTGACCTCACAGATACGCAGTATTTT. It translates to CSVTLDLTDTQYF.

This clonotype was picked up many times. The V gene is TRBV30, the J gene TRBJ2-5, with 7 bases aligning to TRBD1. CDR1 and CDR2 from the germline V gene are GTSNPN and SVGIG (reference sequence). V gave up 4 bases and J gave up 0 bases; unmatched junction bases: 5. The CDR3 length is 14 residues. The chain's CDR3 is CAWTSGTDQETQYF. CDR3 nucleotide sequence: TGTGCCTGGACCTCAGGGACAGACCAAGAGACCCAGTACTTC.

This clonotype was seen a handful of times. This sequence joins TRBV12-3 or TRBV12-4 and TRBJ1-2; D is uncertain. The CDR3 extends over 11 amino acids. V shed 5 bases and J shed 4 bases, with 5 bases lying between them. CDR3 protein: CASSTAYGYTF. The CDR3 nucleotides are TGTGCCAGCAGTACAGCCTATGGCTACACCTTC.

There are many counts of this clonotype. The rearrangement joins TRBV27 to TRBJ1-1, with D hard to call. This CDR3 is 13 amino acids long. V lost 3 bases and J 10 bases, leaving 15 bases between the germline ends. The germline V gene encodes CDR1 MNHEY and CDR2 SMNVEV (reference sequence). CDR3 loop: CASSFIGAGGAFF. For the CDR3, the DNA is TGTGCCAGCAGTTTCATCGGTGCGGGTGGAGCTTTCTTT.

This clonotype was seen more than once but under ten times. This chain uses TRBV3-1 with TRBJ2-2, with 7 bases lining up with TRBD2. Germline V gene sequence: CDR1 LGHDT, CDR2 YNNKEL (reference sequence). V was clipped by 3 bases and J by 1 base; unmatched bases: 11. This CDR3 has 18 residues. CDR3 residues: CASSHWGGERENTGELFF. The CDR3, as DNA: TGTGCCAGCAGCCACTGGGGTGGGGAGCGGGAGAACACCGGGGAGCTGTTTTTT. Using reference TRBV3-1 and TRBJ2-2 for the parts outside the CDR3, the full variable domain is DTAVSQTPKYLVTQMGNDKSIKCEQNLGHDTMYWYKQDSKKFLKIMFSYNNKELIINETVPNRFSPKSPDKAHLNLHINSLELGDSAVYFCASSHWGGERENTGELFFGEGSRLTVL.

This clonotype has ten or more counts. The chain links TRBV7-6 to TRBJ1-5; 10 nucleotides align to TRBD1. V shed 1 base and J 1 base; nucleotides not matched to a gene: 7. Germline V gene lookup returns CDR1 SGHVS and CDR2 FNYEAQ. The CDR3 runs 18 residues. CDR3 in DNA: TGTGCCAGCAGCTTAGGTCCCTGGACAGGGGGAAGCAATCAGCCCCAGCATTTT. As protein: CASSLGPWTGGSNQPQHF.

This clonotype is labeled as medium-sized. The chain uses TRBV4-2 and TRBJ2-5; D not resolved. Trimming stripped 1 base from V and 2 bases from J, with 8 bases between. This CDR3 is built from 14 residues. Per germline, CDR1 LGHNA and CDR2 YNFKEQ. This chain's CDR3 is CASSQASGQETQYF. The DNA for the CDR3 is TGTGCCAGCAGCCAAGCTTCCGGGCAAGAGACCCAGTACTTC.

At least ten counts were recorded for this clonotype. The chain has TRBV12-3 or TRBV12-4 and TRBJ2-3; D remains unclear. V was pared by 8 bases and J by 3 bases, with 9 bases between. This CDR3 comprises 12 residues. This chain's CDR3 is CASALPTDTQYF. The CDR3 nucleotides read TGTGCCAGCGCCCTTCCTACAGATACGCAGTATTTT.

V is TRBV4-1 and J is TRBJ1-2; 9 bases align to TRBD1. The CDR3 contains 13 residues. V was clipped by 1 base and J by 8 bases; unmatched bases: 2. In germline, CDR1 is MGHRA, CDR2 YSYEKL. In DNA form, the CDR3 reads TGCGCCAGCAGCCAAGGGACAGGGGAAGGCTACACCTTC. It yields the protein CASSQGTGEGYTF.

This clonotype was recorded at least ten times. J is TRBJ2-3 and V is TRBV7-3; 10 bases match TRBD2. After removal of 1 base from V and 1 base from J, the junction contained 2 bases not matched to a gene. Germline assignment: CDR1 SGHTA and CDR2 FQGTGA. This CDR3 has 16 residues. CDR3 DNA sequence: TGTGCCAGCAGCTTAAAAGGGACTAGCGGCACAGATACGCAGTATTTT. The encoded protein is CASSLKGTSGTDTQYF.

This clonotype occurred a few times. The genes are TRBV30 and TRBJ2-1, with a possible D match to TRBD1 (6 bases). V was pared by 1 base and J by 8 bases, with 15 bases between. Germline CDR1 and CDR2: GTSNPN and SVGIG (reference sequence). The CDR3 is 14 amino acids. In DNA form, the CDR3 reads TGTGCCTGGAGTGCCATGACAGGTCTTGATGAGCAGTTCTTC. Translation: CAWSAMTGLDEQFF.

J is TRBJ1-6 and V is TRBV20-1; D not resolved. V was cut by 6 bases and J by 5 bases, with 14 bases left in between. This CDR3 comprises 14 residues. CDR1 DFQATT and CDR2 SNEGSKA come from the germline V gene (reference sequence). The DNA for the CDR3 is TGCAGTGCAACAGCCGCCCGGAATAATTCACCCCTCCACTTT. Translation: CSATAARNNSPLHF.

The chain is built from TRBV29-1 and TRBJ2-1, with a tentative D call TRBD2 (5 bases). This CDR3 comprises 15 residues. Germline values: CDR1 SQVTM, CDR2 ANQGSEA. V was trimmed by 4 bases and J by 4 bases, leaving 17 bases between them. The CDR3 loop is CSVGSVARGYNEQFF. CDR3 DNA: TGCAGCGTTGGGAGTGTGGCCCGCGGGTACAATGAGCAGTTCTTC.

The chain couples TRBV6-6 to TRBJ2-6; D is unresolved. Trimming took 2 bases from V and 2 from J, leaving 7 bases between them. CDR1 is MNHNY, CDR2 SVGAGI, per germline (reference sequence). The CDR3 sequence is 15 residues long. The CDR3 DNA reads as TGTGCCAGCAGTTACCCCACTACTGGGGCCAACGTCCTGACTTTC. Translated: CASSYPTTGANVLTF.

This clonotype was found many times. Written as DNA, the CDR3 is TGTGCCAGCAGCCAACTCGCAAAGAACACTGAAGCTTTCTTT. Protein: CASSQLAKNTEAFF. The chain carries TRBV3-1 and TRBJ1-1, with unresolved D. Looked up from germline, CDR1 is LGHDT and CDR2 is YNNKEL (reference sequence). Trimming left V 2 bases short and J 1 base short, with 8 bases between. The CDR3 length is 14 residues.

In this sample, this clonotype turned up a few times. The chain joins TRBV6-5 to TRBJ2-7; 9 bases align to TRBD1. This CDR3 contains 18 residues. With V trimmed by 3 bases and J by 0 bases, 12 bases remained unmatched. Per germline, CDR1 MNHEY and CDR2 SVGAGI. CDR3 sequence: CASSYSAPGQGSSYEQYF. The CDR3, as DNA: TGTGCCAGCAGTTATTCTGCCCCGGGACAGGGAAGCTCCTACGAGCAGTACTTC.

This clonotype was found many times. This rearrangement joins TRBV18 to TRBJ1-5, with a possible D match to TRBD1 (5 bases). Germline V gene data show CDR1 as KGHSH and CDR2 as LQKENI. CDR3 length: 12 amino acids. V dropped 2 bases and J dropped 15 bases, with 14 bases sitting between them. The CDR3 DNA reads as TGTGCCAGCTCACCAGCGGGGCCCGATTTGCATTTT. This encodes CASSPAGPDLHF.

The chain couples TRBV27 to TRBJ1-1; D gene unclear. The V end was cut by 6 bases, the J end by 0 bases, with 8 bases between. Germline V gene data show CDR1 as MNHEY and CDR2 as SMNVEV (reference sequence). The CDR3 runs to 13 residues. For the CDR3, the DNA is TGTGCCAGCAGCACGGATATGAACACTGAAGCTTTCTTT. It encodes CASSTDMNTEAFF.

This clonotype was detected ten times or more. The CDR3, as DNA: TGTGCCAGCAGCCAAGATATAGCGGGCCGCGGGGATACGCAGTATTTT. Protein: CASSQDIAGRGDTQYF. The V gene is TRBV4-2, the J gene TRBJ2-3; 7 positions agree with TRBD2. From germline, CDR1 is LGHNA and CDR2 YNFKEQ. The V and J ends lost 0 bases and 6 bases, in that order; junction bases with no gene match: 9. This CDR3 region has 16 residues.

This clonotype was recorded a few times. The rearrangement links TRBV7-2 to TRBJ1-1; D gene uncertain. This CDR3 comprises 12 residues. Per the germline V gene, CDR1 is SGHTA and CDR2 is FQGNSA. Trimming pared 1 base from V and 8 bases from J, leaving 8 bases between. The DNA of the CDR3 is TGTGCCAGCAGCTTAGGGCTTCGGGAAGCTTTCTTT. It codes for CASSLGLREAFF.

This clonotype was seen at least ten times. The CDR3 here is CASSLNQGYYGYTF. In nucleotides, the CDR3 is TGTGCCAGCAGTTTAAACCAGGGTTACTATGGCTACACCTTC. The chain employs TRBV28 and TRBJ1-2; the D gene is possibly TRBD1 (5 bases). V shed 2 bases and J shed 3 bases, with 10 bases lying between them. The germline V gene has CDR1 MDHEN and CDR2 SYDVKM. There are 14 residues in the CDR3.

The table lists this clonotype with many counts. This chain uses TRBV4-2 with TRBJ2-1; 9 bases align to TRBD2. Germline CDR1 reads LGHNA; CDR2 reads YNFKEQ. J gave up 9 bases and V 3 bases, and 9 bases lay outside the gene matches. The CDR3 has 15 residues. The CDR3 here is CASSQIAGAVFEQFF. CDR3 in DNA: TGTGCCAGCAGCCAGATAGCGGGAGCGGTATTTGAGCAGTTCTTC.

This clonotype was detected ten times or more. The J gene is TRBJ2-1, the V gene TRBV20-1; D is perhaps TRBD1 (5 bases). Germline lookup yields CDR1 DFQATT and CDR2 SNEGSKA (reference sequence). This CDR3 has 15 amino acids. V lost 0 bases and J 3 bases, leaving 12 bases between the germline ends. The CDR3 spells CSARESLGVYNEQFF. Written as DNA, the CDR3 is TGCAGTGCTAGAGAGTCCTTAGGGGTCTACAATGAGCAGTTCTTC.

Written as DNA, the CDR3 is TGCAGCGGGGGGCGGGGCACCGGGGAGCTGTTTTTT. This encodes CSGGRGTGELFF. The chain links TRBV29-1 to TRBJ2-2, with D tentatively TRBD1 or TRBD2 (6 bases each). This CDR3 has 12 residues. With 7 bases removed from V and 4 bases from J, the gap between germline ends came to 10 bases. CDR1 SQVTM and CDR2 ANQGSEA come from the germline V gene.

At least ten counts were recorded for this clonotype. The rearrangement uses TRBV6-2 or TRBV6-3 and TRBJ2-2, with TRBD2 identical over 9 bases. Germline V CDR1 and CDR2: MNHEY, SVGEGT. Trimming at V came to 8 bases and at J to 5 bases, leaving 9 bases not matched to a gene. The CDR3 runs to 15 residues. This chain's CDR3 is CASDASGTFTGELFF. The CDR3 nucleotides read TGTGCCAGCGATGCTAGCGGGACCTTTACCGGGGAGCTGTTTTTT.

This chain connects TRBV5-1 to TRBJ1-1, with D perhaps matching TRBD1 (6 bases). The CDR3 has 13 residues. Germline V CDR1 and CDR2: SGHRS, YFSETQ. V was trimmed by 1 base and J by 6 bases, leaving 10 bases between them. CDR3 region: CASSLPRGAEAFF. CDR3 DNA: TGCGCCAGCAGCTTGCCCAGGGGCGCTGAAGCTTTCTTT.

The sample holds a few counts of this clonotype. This chain uses TRBV12-5 with TRBJ2-5; 8 bases line up with TRBD1. CDR3 size: 14 residues. Trimming cost V 5 bases and J 5 bases; bases outside gene matches: 7. Germline V gene data show CDR1 as LGHNT and CDR2 as FRNRAP. CDR3 region: CASGPPGQEETQYF. In DNA form, the CDR3 reads TGTGCTAGTGGTCCTCCGGGACAGGAGGAGACCCAGTACTTC. The full variable domain, in which reference TRBV12-5 and TRBJ2-5 provide the parts outside the CDR3, is DARVTQTPRHKVTEMGQEVTMRCQPILGHNTVFWYRQTMMQGLELLAYFRNRAPLDDSGMPKDRFSAEMPDATLATLKIQPSEPRDSAVYFCASGPPGQEETQYFGPGTRLLVL.